Reported below is one T cell receptor beta chain. Its antigen is not yet known. Base-call qualities are not available, and no considerably larger clone is one nucleotide away. These data belong to a study of OX40 agonist ivuxolimab in advanced cancers. With respect to the entire study: The costimulatory receptor OX40 (CD134) was targeted by ivuxolimab, a fully human IgG2 agonistic monoclonal antibody. Patients were allowed to have had prior anti-PD-1, anti-PD-L1 or anti-CTLA-4 therapy, and 30% to 40% of the dose-escalation patients had been treated with checkpoint inhibitors. Of the roughly 51 dose-escalation patients, hepatocellular carcinoma was present in around 19, melanoma in approximately 15, renal cell carcinoma in 9 and head and neck cancer in 9. Intravenous ivuxolimab was administered to patients every 2 weeks at six dose levels: 0.01, 0.1, 0.3, 1.5, 3 and 10 mg/kg. The paper covers the monotherapy dose-escalation part of the phase I ivuxolimab trial, which included N of about 50 patients. Partial responses were achieved by three dose-escalation patients, of whom one had hepatocellular carcinoma and two had cutaneous melanoma. In the dose-escalation cohort, about four fifths of patients were male, and the mean age was 60 years with a range of roughly 23 to 79. Peripheral TCRbeta sequencing was intended to test whether TCR sequence diversity was altered and clonal T-cell expansion was caused by ivuxolimab. The research as a whole found: After ivuxolimab, CD8+ T cells had more expanded clones than CD4+ T cells on average. Partial responders in the 0.1-3.0 mg/kg groups had among the lowest normalized peripheral clonal expansion, especially among CD8+ T cells. Low levels of normalized T-cell clonal expansion were also seen in some nonresponding patients. Which antigens the clonally expanded peripheral T cells were specific for was not determined. Clonal expansion of both CD4+ and CD8+ blood T cells was observed from baseline to week 6 at doses 0.1 to 3.0 mg/kg.

Including cysteine and phenylalanine, the CDR3 has 13 amino acids. Of the read, only the CDR3 DNA is kept; its 39 bases are in frame from base 1. V was cut back by 8 bases and J by 6 bases, leaving a gap of 16 bases between them. The germline V gene yields SNHLY for CDR1 and FYNNEI for CDR2. The trial excluded patients who had a history of autoimmune disease or were on systemic immunosuppression. Peripheral blood for TCR sequencing was drawn from every dose cohort at baseline, at cycle 4 day 1 and at cycle 7 day 1. The samples were drawn from a first-in-human, open-label, multicenter phase I dose-escalation trial of ivuxolimab. Adults with locally advanced or metastatic melanoma, renal cell carcinoma, hepatocellular carcinoma or head and neck squamous cell carcinoma were enrolled in the trial. Before TCR sequencing, CD4+ T cells and CD8+ T cells from peripheral blood were sorted into separate populations.

Genomic DNA was isolated from the sorted cells so that the TCRbeta CDR3 region could be sequenced. The immunoSEQ Assay was used for sequencing of TCRbeta CDR3 regions. In its TCRdb copy, this immuneACCESS table keeps in-frame sequences only and misses some clones. Where compared with another copy, unresolved V genes explain less than half of these, and the others have no known cause. The table for this sample lists about 56,000 clones; roughly 80% of them were counted only once. The ten largest clones add up to roughly 4% of the sample. The chain is encoded by TRBV2 joined to TRBJ1-1; the D gene is not confidently resolved. This receptor was taken from an adult with an advanced solid tumor such as melanoma, head and neck, liver or kidney cancer. Material: CD4+ or CD8+ T cells sorted from blood, obtained in a trial of the OX40 agonist ivuxolimab. The CDR3: CASQIRMGAEAFF. The DNA reads as follows: TGTGCCAGCCAAATTAGGATGGGAGCTGAAGCTTTCTTT.